These 13 T cell receptor beta chains originate from one sample sequenced in a study of shared clonotypes between healthy human individuals. Generated by immunoSEQ multiplex PCR, the TCRdb table keeps only in-frame clones and is missing some. The sample records nearly 500,000 clones, over 60% being singletons. Sequenced sample: PBMCs. The receptors were sampled from a woman in her thirties or forties in good health. Some clones in this sample may be carry-over from other donors' samples.

The V call is TRBV18, the J call TRBJ2-7, with D perhaps matching TRBD1 (6 bases). The CDR3 loop spans 17 amino acids. The ends were cut back, 6 bases at V and 2 bases at J, with 23 bases in the middle. Germline lookup yields CDR1 KGHSH and CDR2 LQKENI. CDR3 sequence reads: CASSRTTPLAGAYEQYF. Written as DNA, the CDR3 is TGTGCCAGCTCGCGCACGACCCCTCTGGCAGGGGCCTACGAGCAGTACTTC.

This clone was picked up a small number of times. V and J are TRBV9 and TRBJ2-3; D is uncertain. Germline V gives CDR1 SGDLS, CDR2 YYNGEE. Trimming pared 4 bases from V and 0 bases from J, leaving 9 bases between. This CDR3 is 14 amino acids long. CDR3 nucleotides: TGTGCCAGCAGCTCCAGATTGAGCACAGATACGCAGTATTTT. It is translated as CASSSRLSTDTQYF.

This sequence joins TRBV30 and TRBJ2-2; D may be TRBD2 (6 bases). Germline V gives CDR1 GTSNPN, CDR2 SVGIG (reference sequence). Deletions cut 3 bases from V and 5 bases from J, with 13 bases between. CDR3 length: 14 residues. In DNA form, the CDR3 reads TGTGCCTGGAGGGCGGGGAGGTGGACCGGGGAGCTGTTTTTT. Its translation: CAWRAGRWTGELFF. Full variable domain (missing parts from reference TRBV30 and TRBJ2-2): SQTIHQWPATLVQPVGSPLSLECTVEGTSNPNLYWYRQAAGRGLQLLFYSVGIGQISSEVPQNLSASRPQDRQFILSSKKLLLSDSGFYLCAWRAGRWTGELFFGEGSRLTVL.

This clone showed up just a few times. This chain connects TRBV19 to TRBJ1-5; 8 bases fit TRBD1. This CDR3 has 14 amino acids. Germline assignment: CDR1 LNHDA and CDR2 SQIVND (reference sequence). Trimming at V came to 8 bases and at J to 2 bases, leaving 5 bases not matched to a gene. The DNA of the CDR3 is TGTGCCAGTGGTCCGACAGGGGGCAATCAGCCCCAGCATTTT. Protein: CASGPTGGNQPQHF.

The J gene is TRBJ2-1, the V gene TRBV28; D is ambiguous. The V gene's germline CDR1 is MDHEN and CDR2 SYDVKM. The CDR3 runs 15 residues. V was clipped by 4 bases and J by 0 bases, with 10 bases between them. The CDR3 bases are TGTGCCAGCAGTTCAGCCCTGAGCTCCTACAATGAGCAGTTCTTC. It yields the protein CASSSALSSYNEQFF.

On this clone itself: Other DNA sequences in the sample encode the same CDR3. V is TRBV28 and J is TRBJ1-5, with D unclear. Germline loops: CDR1 MDHEN, CDR2 SYDVKM. The CDR3 length is 13 residues. V was clipped by 6 bases and J by 4 bases, with 10 bases between them. This CDR3 is CASSLGPNQPQHF. As DNA, the CDR3 is TGTGCCAGCAGCTTAGGGCCTAATCAGCCCCAGCATTTT.

The genes are TRBV27 and TRBJ2-5; D could derive from TRBD1 or TRBD2 (5 bases each). Trimming cost V 5 bases and J 7 bases, with 14 bases left between them. The CDR3 has 13 residues. Germline V gene data show CDR1 as MNHEY and CDR2 as SMNVEV (reference sequence). CDR3 nucleotides: TGTGCCAGCAGTCCCCTGGGGGTTGCGACCCAGTACTTC. This gives the protein CASSPLGVATQYF.

Points on this clone: Only one base separates this from a far larger clonotype, so it likely reflects a read error. CDR3 amino acids: CAGSLGGGSFGEQYF. The CDR3 nucleotides read TGTGCCGGCAGCTTAGGCGGGGGATCGTTCGGCGAGCAGTACTTC. The chain carries TRBV7-9 and TRBJ2-5; TRBD2 matches 7 bases. The tail of the sequence fits TRBJ2-7 better, so the J call may be wrong. Germline V lookup: CDR1 SEHNR, CDR2 FQNEAQ (reference sequence). This CDR3 is 15 amino acids long.

The rearrangement links TRBV11-2 to TRBJ2-7; TRBD2 might be the D (6 bases). Per germline, CDR1 SGHAT and CDR2 FQNNGV. The germline V and J ends were trimmed by 1 base and 1 base, with 17 bases remaining between them. The length of the CDR3 is 17 residues. The chain's CDR3 is CASSLGDSVVGSYEQYF. In nucleotides, the CDR3 is TGTGCCAGCAGCTTAGGGGACTCCGTAGTGGGGTCCTACGAGCAGTACTTC.

This clone was observed a few times. This chain links TRBV18 with TRBJ2-3; D might be TRBD1 or TRBD2, each matching 6 bases. The ends were cut back, 8 bases at V and 2 bases at J, with 8 bases in the middle. The CDR3 is 12 residues long. CDR1 and CDR2 from the germline V gene are KGHSH and LQKENI. The CDR3 DNA reads TGTGCCAGCAGGGGGGTCACAGATACGCAGTATTTT. Residues: CASRGVTDTQYF.

The gene calls are TRBV27 and TRBJ2-1; 8 nucleotides match TRBD2. The CDR3 runs 19 residues. CDR1 is MNHEY and CDR2 is SMNVEV in the germline V gene (reference sequence). Losses at the gene ends were 4 bases for V and 2 bases for J; bases not matched to a gene: 16. This CDR3 is CASSSLGLVPTNPYNEQFF. CDR3 bases: TGTGCCAGCAGTTCATTGGGACTAGTCCCAACTAACCCCTACAATGAGCAGTTCTTC.

CDR3: CASTPSGGYNEQFF. The CDR3 coding sequence is TGCGCCAGCACCCCTAGCGGGGGGTACAATGAGCAGTTCTTC. The chain employs TRBV5-1 and TRBJ2-1; 11 bases are a match to TRBD2. The V gene's germline CDR1 is SGHRS and CDR2 YFSETQ. The CDR3 is made up of 14 amino acids. Trimming removed 6 bases from V and 4 bases from J; junction bases left unmatched: 3.

The chain has TRBV9 and TRBJ2-7; D perhaps matches TRBD2 (5 bases). V was cut by 3 bases and J by 0 bases, with 7 bases left in between. The CDR3 is 13 amino acids. Germline V gives CDR1 SGDLS, CDR2 YYNGEE. CDR3 sequence (DNA): TGTGCCAGCAGCGGGAGGAGCTCCTACGAGCAGTACTTC. Translating it yields CASSGRSSYEQYF.